The T cell receptor (beta chain) under discussion was sequenced for a study of blood T cell repertoires in COVID-19. Turning to the study itself: The United States, Italy and Spain were the sources of the acute and convalescent COVID-19 samples.

This CDR3 has 19 amino acids. Trimming stripped 0 bases from V and 1 base from J, with 22 bases between. In germline, CDR1 is SGHRS, CDR2 YFSETQ. Everyone who took part was 18 to 89 years old, and they came from some 23 US areas. The recovered donors of Cohort 3 showed two negative PCRs, clearance, or symptom resolution. Under the authors' procedure: It was from reference gene primer amplification that nucleated cell counts were estimated. Data came from immunoSEQ multiplex PCR; TCRdb stores just in-frame clones and leaves some out. D and trimming were read from the DNA, whereas the V and J calls and clone size are those reported in that table. The sample contains fewer than 250,000 clones, about four fifths of which appear only once.

The origin of this receptor is a woman in her 40s who had recovered from COVID-19. Sample: PBMCs or T cells enriched from blood (not recorded which). This sequence joins TRBV5-1 and TRBJ1-2; D gene ambiguous. The chain's CDR3 is CASSLEPRSRSTFNYGYTF. The CDR3 coding sequence is TGCGCCAGCAGCTTGGAGCCCCGGTCTAGGTCAACATTTAACTATGGCTACACCTTC. Complete variable domain (other parts from reference TRBV5-1 and TRBJ1-2): KAGVTQTPRYLIKTRGQQVTLSCSPISGHRSVSWYQQTPGQGLQFLFEYFSETQRNKGNFPGRFSGRQFSNSRSEMNVSTLELGDSALYLCASSLEPRSRSTFNYGYTFGSGTRLTVV.